A single T cell receptor (beta chain) is shown here with its context. This sample stems from a study of blood T cell repertoires in COVID-19. Across the study: Donors in the United States, Italy and Spain gave samples during acute or convalescent COVID-19.

Per germline, CDR1 MDHEN and CDR2 SYDVKM. The J segment lost 5 bases and the V segment lost 6 bases, leaving 10 bases of the junction unmatched. The CDR3 spans 15 residues. Only in-frame clones appear in the TCRdb table, and some are missing; sequencing was by immunoSEQ multiplex PCR. The data hold almost 400,000 clones, with just under 90% observed a single time. Sequencing was performed on PBMCs or T cells enriched from blood (not recorded which). V and J are TRBV28 and TRBJ1-5; TRBD1 aligns across 7 bases. This sequence originates from a woman aged 25 to 39 who had recovered from COVID-19. The CDR3 DNA is TGTGCCAGCAGCGACATGGAACAGGGGTATCAGCCCCAGCATTTT. Encoded protein: CASSDMEQGYQPQHF.